This T cell receptor (beta chain) is from a study of blood T cells in healthy people across ages. The study, taken as a whole, reports: TCR beta diversity tracked closely with naive T cell percentage. Among long-lived donors, naive CD4+ cells were more numerous and diversity higher than in aged donors.

A few counts support this clonotype. Its specificity is unknown. Together with a sample-barcoded 5' primer, a J-beta primer mix was included in a second PCR lasting about 6 to 12 cycles. A minimum of 2.5 million CDR3-containing paired-end reads was obtained for each sample. From the 5' RACE reads, TCRdb called clonotypes with MiXCR, one entry per CDR3 protein. The data show about 670,000 distinct CDR3 sequences, less than 45% seen once. CDR1 and CDR2 (germline): SGHVS, FQNEAQ. The trim removed 4 bases at V and 8 bases at J, leaving 7 bases unmatched. CDR3 length: 15 residues. Isolated PBMCs totaled at least 6 million in each sample.

V is TRBV7-8 and J is TRBJ2-3; the match to TRBD2 covers 12 bases. Sequencing input: blood. The origin of this receptor is a man at least 80 years old in good health. CDR3 nucleotide sequence: TGTGCCAGCAGCTCGCTAGCGGGGGGGCCCGGTACGCAGTATTTT. Amino acids: CASSSLAGGPGTQYF. The whole variable domain, remainder taken from reference TRBV7-8 and TRBJ2-3, is GAGVSQSPRYKVAKRGQDVALRCDPISGHVSLFWYQQALGQGPEFLTYFQNEAQLDKSGLPSDRFFAERPEGSVSTLKIQRTQQEDSAVYLCASSSLAGGPGTQYFGPGTRLTVL.